This TCR beta chain came from a study of shared clonotypes between healthy human individuals (dated by TCRdb to 2018 to 2020). As for the study more broadly: Three men and a couple of women, aged 18 to 49 years, made up the cohort. For each donor, CD4 naive and CD4 memory were each given three plates, CD8 naive was given two plates, and CD8 memory was given one plate. The study deeply sequenced blood TCR repertoires of roughly five healthy adults to estimate repertoire size and the extent of clonotype sharing between individuals. To increase sequencing depth and limit assay-specific biases, different laboratories used diverse techniques to prepare libraries and sequence TCR repertoires. Per donor, leukapheresis produced somewhere between about 0.85 and 8.9 billion PBMCs.

Trimming at the junction amounts to 5 bases on V and 8 bases on J, and the germline ends lie 12 bases apart. As encoded in the germline V gene, CDR1 is KGHSH while CDR2 is LQKENI. From the cysteine up to the phenylalanine, the CDR3 has a length of 13 residues. Kept here is only the CDR3 DNA, which spans 39 bases and is read in frame from base 1. Overall study outcomes, separate from this receptor: Pairwise subsampling indicated that sequencing depth was expected to affect the degree of clonotype sharing among donors. Even with the large sequencing depth, rarefaction of the sorted-subset datasets indicated that sequencing was incomplete. Compared with non-shared clonotypes, the clonotypes found in all four sorted-subset donors had higher generation probabilities. Sampling was restricted to blood, and TCR repertoires in tissue are likely to differ from TCR repertoires in blood. Across four donors, approximately 5% of naive CD4, roughly 3.3% of naive CD8, about 2% of memory CD4, and roughly 0.4% of memory CD8 clonotypes were shared. The small number of donors limited the genetic and exposure-history diversity represented. Naive subsets generally had larger estimated clonotype richness than memory subsets.

With respect to this clone: What antigen it recognizes has not been identified. Nothing much larger sits one base from this clone, and base qualities are not available.

Using the deep immunoSEQ assay, TCR CDR3 regions were amplified from genomic DNA by multiplex PCR. For each cell subset, the extracted genomic DNA was distributed evenly across all wells of several immunoSEQ 96-well plates, and each plate served as one replicate. For sorted subsets, each replicate PCR was loaded with approximately 0.2 ug genomic DNA, equivalent to about 30,000 T cell genomes. Purified libraries were quantified with a Qubit 3.0 fluorometer, sized on a Bioanalyzer 2100, and re-quantified with the KAPA Library Quantification kit. Each immunoSEQ 96-well plate was sequenced on its own single-read 150-cycle Illumina NextSeq 550 flow cell. The published analysis was carried out like this. Because the immunoSEQ output included only junctional sequences and no quality scores, the filtering could not be the same as the filtering used for full-length reads. Sequences were annotated with PyIR, a Python wrapper for IgBLAST v1.9, and V/J genes and CDR3 were assigned using IMGT germline references. Reads with weak V/J assignments (E-value above 1e-6), missing CDR3, stop codons, out-of-frame junctions, or ambiguous translated residues were removed. V3J clonotypes were defined as sequences sharing an identical inferred V gene, J gene, and CDR3 amino acid sequence. To compute the percentage overlap between repertoires, the number of shared unique clonotypes was divided by the size of the smaller repertoire. Repertoire richness was assessed with RTK rarefaction, the Chao1 estimator, and Recon v2.1 estimates of unobserved clonotypes. OLGA was used to compute generation probabilities for all TCRbeta clonotypes that the gDNA method yielded from several donors. TCRdb's version of the immuneACCESS table is confined to in-frame rearrangements and falls short of the full clone set. An unresolved V gene accounts for under half of the shortfall where checked; the remainder is of unknown origin. V and J calls and clone size are copied from that table; D and trimming were computed from the DNA. This sample has 2.3 million or so clones in its table, and 85% to 95% of those were observed once. 0.39% of the sample is in the top ten clones.

Healthy HIV-negative adults with no recently reported acute infections or vaccinations were included as donors. All donors were Caucasian adults living in Nashville, Tennessee, USA. CD4+ T cells were enriched by magnetic negative selection; naive cells were then positively selected on CD45RA, and the negative fraction formed the memory subset. Blood was obtained by leukapheresis, after which PBMCs were separated by Ficoll-Histopaque density gradient centrifugation and cryopreserved in liquid nitrogen vapor phase. Analytical flow cytometry was used to check the purity and quantity of every magnetically sorted T cell population. Genomic DNA was isolated from every sorted fraction and measured by UV absorbance on a Nanodrop 2000c.

This clonotype was sampled from a man aged 18 to 30 in good health. Some clones in this sample may be carry-over from other donors' samples. Rearrangement joined TRBV18 to TRBJ2-2; no D gene call is confident. Sequenced: naive CD4+ T cells from PBMCs. Per the publication, the cell subset or site label means: CD45RA+ positively selected. The CDR3 protein: CASSFRSTGELFF. The sequenced DNA: TGTGCCAGCTCATTTCGGAGTACGGGGGAGCTGTTTTTT.